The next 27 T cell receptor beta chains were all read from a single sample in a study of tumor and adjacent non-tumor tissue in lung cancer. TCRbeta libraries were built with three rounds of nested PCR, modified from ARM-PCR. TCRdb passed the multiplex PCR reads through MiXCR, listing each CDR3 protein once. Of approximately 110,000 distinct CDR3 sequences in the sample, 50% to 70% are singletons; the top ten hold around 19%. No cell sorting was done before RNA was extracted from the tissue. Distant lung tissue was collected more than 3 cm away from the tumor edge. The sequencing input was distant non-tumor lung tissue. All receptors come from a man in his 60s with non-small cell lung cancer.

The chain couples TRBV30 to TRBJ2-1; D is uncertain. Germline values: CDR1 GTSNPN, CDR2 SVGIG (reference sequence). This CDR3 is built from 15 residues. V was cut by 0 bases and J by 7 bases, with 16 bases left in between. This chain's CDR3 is CAWSVFARVRNEQFF. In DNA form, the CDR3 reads TGTGCCTGGAGTGTATTTGCGAGAGTCCGGAATGAGCAGTTCTTC.

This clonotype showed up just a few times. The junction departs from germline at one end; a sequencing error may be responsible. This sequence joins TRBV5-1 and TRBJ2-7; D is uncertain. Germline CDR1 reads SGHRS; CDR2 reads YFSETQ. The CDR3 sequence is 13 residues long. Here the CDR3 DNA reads TGCGCCAGCAGTGCAGGATCCTCCTACGAGCATTACTTC. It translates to CASSAGSSYEHYF.

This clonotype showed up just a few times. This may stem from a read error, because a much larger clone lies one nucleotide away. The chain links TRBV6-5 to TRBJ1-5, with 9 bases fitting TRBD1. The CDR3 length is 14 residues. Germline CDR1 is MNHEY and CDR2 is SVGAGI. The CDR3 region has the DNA TGTGCCAGCAGACAGGGGGCAAGCAATCAGGCCCAGCATTTT. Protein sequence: CASRQGASNQAQHF.

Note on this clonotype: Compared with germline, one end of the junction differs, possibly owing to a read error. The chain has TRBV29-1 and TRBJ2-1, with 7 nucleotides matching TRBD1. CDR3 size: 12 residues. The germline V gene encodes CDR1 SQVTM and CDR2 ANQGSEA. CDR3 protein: CNAQGSHNEQFF. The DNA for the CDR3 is TGTAACGCACAGGGGTCCCACAATGAGCAGTTCTTC.

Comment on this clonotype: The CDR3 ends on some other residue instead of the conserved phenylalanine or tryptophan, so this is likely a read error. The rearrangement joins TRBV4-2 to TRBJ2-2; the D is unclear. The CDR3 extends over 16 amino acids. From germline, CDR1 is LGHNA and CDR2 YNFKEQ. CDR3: CASIQELPTNTGELFL. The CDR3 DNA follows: TGTGCCAGCATCCAAGAACTGCCAACGAACACCGGGGAGCTGTTTTTA.

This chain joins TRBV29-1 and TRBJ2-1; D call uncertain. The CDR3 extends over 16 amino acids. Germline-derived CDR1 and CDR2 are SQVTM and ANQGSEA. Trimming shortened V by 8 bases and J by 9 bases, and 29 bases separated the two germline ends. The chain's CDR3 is CSTNEATRGGMGEQFF. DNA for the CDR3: TGCAGCACTAACGAGGCCACACGAGGTGGCATGGGTGAGCAGTTCTTC.

CDR3 in DNA: TGTGCCAGCAGTTACTCGAGGGCATGGGGGAACGGCTACACCTTC. Translation gives CASSYSRAWGNGYTF. The gene calls are TRBV6-6 and TRBJ1-2, with D maybe TRBD1 (5 bases). Germline CDR1 reads MNHNY; CDR2 reads SVGAGI (reference sequence). Trimming shortened V by 0 bases and J by 8 bases, and 16 bases separated the two germline ends. The CDR3 is 15 residues long.

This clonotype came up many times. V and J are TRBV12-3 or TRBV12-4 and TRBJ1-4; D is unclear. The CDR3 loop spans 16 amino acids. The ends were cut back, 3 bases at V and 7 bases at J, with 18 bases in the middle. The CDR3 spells CASSFFVGGSTEKLFF. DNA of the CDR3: TGTGCCAGCAGTTTTTTTGTAGGAGGGTCAACTGAAAAACTGTTTTTT.

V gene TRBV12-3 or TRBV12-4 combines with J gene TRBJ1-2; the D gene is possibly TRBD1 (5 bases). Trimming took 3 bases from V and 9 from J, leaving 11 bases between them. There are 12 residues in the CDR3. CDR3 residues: CASSLEGHCYTF. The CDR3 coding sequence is TGTGCCAGCAGTTTGGAGGGGCATTGCTACACCTTC.

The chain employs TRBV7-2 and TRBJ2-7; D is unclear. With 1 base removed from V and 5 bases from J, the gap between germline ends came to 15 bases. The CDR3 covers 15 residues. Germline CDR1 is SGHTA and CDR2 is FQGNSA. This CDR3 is CASSLGVGFQNEQYF. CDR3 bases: TGTGCCAGCAGCTTAGGGGTAGGGTTTCAGAACGAGCAGTACTTC.

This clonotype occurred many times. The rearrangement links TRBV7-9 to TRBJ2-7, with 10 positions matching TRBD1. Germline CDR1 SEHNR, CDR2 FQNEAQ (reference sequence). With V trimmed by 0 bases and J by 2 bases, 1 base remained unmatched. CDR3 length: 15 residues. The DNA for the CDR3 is TGTGCCAGCAGCTTAGCGACAGGGGGCCCCTACGAGCAGTACTTC. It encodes CASSLATGGPYEQYF.

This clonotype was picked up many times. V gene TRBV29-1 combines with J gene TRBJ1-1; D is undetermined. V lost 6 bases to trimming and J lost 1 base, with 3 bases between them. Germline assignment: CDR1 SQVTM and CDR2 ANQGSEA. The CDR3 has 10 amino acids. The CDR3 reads CSVKNTEAFF. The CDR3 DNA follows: TGCAGCGTCAAGAACACTGAAGCTTTCTTT.

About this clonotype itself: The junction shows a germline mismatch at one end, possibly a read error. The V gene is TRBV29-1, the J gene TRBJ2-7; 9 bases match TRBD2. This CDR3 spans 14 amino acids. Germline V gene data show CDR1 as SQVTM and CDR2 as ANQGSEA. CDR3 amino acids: CSLVGLAIPYERYF. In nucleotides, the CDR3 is TGCAGCCTTGTGGGACTAGCAATTCCCTACGAGCGGTACTTC.

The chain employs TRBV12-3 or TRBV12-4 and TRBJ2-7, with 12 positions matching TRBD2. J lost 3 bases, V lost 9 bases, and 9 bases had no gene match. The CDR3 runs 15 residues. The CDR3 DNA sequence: TGTGCCAGTATACCTAGCGGGAGGGTTTTCTACGAGCAGTACTTC. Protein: CASIPSGRVFYEQYF.

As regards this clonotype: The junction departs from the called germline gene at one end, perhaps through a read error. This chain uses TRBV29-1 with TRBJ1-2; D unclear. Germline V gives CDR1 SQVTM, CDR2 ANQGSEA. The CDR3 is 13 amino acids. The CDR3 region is CSVEGEHSYDYTF. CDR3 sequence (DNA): TGCAGCGTTGAAGGGGAACACAGTTATGACTACACCTTC. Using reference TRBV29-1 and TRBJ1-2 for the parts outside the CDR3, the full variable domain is SAVISQKPSRDICQRGTSLTIQCQVDSQVTMMFWYRQQPGQSLTLIATANQGSEATYESGFVIDKFPISRPNLTFSTLTVSNMSPEDSSIYLCSVEGEHSYDYTFGSGTRLTVV.

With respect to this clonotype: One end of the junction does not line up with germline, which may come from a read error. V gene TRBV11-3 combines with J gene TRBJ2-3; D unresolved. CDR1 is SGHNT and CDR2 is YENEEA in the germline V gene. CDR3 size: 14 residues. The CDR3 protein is CGSTLVGYTDTQYF. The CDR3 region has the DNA TGTGGCAGCACCTTAGTCGGCTACACAGATACGCAGTACTTT.

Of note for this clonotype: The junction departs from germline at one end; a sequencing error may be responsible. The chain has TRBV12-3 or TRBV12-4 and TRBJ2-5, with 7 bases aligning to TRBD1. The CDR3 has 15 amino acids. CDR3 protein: CATSKTGVAWETQYF. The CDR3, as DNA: TGTGCCACCAGTAAAACAGGGGTCGCGTGGGAGACCCAGTACTTC.

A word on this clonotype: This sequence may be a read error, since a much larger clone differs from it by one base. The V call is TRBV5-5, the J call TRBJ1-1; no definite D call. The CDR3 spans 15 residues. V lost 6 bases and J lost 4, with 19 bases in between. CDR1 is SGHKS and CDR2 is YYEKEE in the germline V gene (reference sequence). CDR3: CASIWTSLFSTEAFF. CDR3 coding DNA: TGTGCCAGCATCTGGACTTCCCTTTTCTCCACTGAAGCTTTCTTT.

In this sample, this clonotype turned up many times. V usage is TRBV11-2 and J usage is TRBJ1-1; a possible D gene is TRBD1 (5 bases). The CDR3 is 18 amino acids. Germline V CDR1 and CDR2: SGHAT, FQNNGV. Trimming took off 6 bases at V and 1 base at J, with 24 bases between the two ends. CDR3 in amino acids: CASRPVRLRQNQNTEAFF. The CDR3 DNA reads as TGTGCCAGCAGACCCGTGAGACTTAGACAGAACCAGAACACTGAAGCTTTCTTT.

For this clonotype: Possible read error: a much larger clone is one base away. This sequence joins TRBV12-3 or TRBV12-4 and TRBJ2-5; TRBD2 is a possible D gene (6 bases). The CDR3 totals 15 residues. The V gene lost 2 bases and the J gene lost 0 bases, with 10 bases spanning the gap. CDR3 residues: CASSLTSTHQETQYF. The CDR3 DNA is TGTGCCAGCAGTTTAACTAGCACACACCAAGAGACCCAGTACTTC.

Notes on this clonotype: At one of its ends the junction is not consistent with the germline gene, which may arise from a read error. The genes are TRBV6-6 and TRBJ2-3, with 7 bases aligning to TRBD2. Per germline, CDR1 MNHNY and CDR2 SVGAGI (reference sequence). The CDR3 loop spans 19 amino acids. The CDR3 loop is CTSSYTATSALRETDMQYF. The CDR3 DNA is TGTACCAGCAGCTACACTGCAACTAGCGCACTAAGGGAGACAGATATGCAGTATTTT.

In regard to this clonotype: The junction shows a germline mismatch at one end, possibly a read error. For the CDR3, the DNA is TGTGCCAGCAGACAAGATCGGAGGAATCTTGCCGGGGAGCTGTTTTTT. Translating it yields CASRQDRRNLAGELFF. The J gene is TRBJ2-2, the V gene TRBV4-3; maybe TRBD2 (5 bases). Germline CDR1 reads LGHNA; CDR2 reads YSLEER. There are 16 residues in the CDR3.

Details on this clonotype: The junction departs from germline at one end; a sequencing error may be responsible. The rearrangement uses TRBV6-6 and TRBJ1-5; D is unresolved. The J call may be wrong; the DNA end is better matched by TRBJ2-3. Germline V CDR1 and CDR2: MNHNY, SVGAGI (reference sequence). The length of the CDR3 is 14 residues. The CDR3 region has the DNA TGTACCAGCAACTACGGAGATAACAACGGAGCCCAGTATTTT. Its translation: CTSNYGDNNGAQYF.

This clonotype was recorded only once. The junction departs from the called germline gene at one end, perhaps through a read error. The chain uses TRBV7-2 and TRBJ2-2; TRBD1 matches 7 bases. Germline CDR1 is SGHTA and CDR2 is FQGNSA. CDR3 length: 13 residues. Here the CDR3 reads CPSSRDRAGELFF. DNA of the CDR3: TGTCCCAGCAGCCGTGACAGGGCCGGGGAGCTGTTTTTT.

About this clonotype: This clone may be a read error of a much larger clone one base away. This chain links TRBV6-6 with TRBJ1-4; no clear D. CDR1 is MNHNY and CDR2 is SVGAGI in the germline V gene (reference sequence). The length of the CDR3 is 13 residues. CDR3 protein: CVSTGPSGEKLFF. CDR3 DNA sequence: TGTGTCAGCACTGGGCCTTCGGGGGAAAAACTGTTTTTT.

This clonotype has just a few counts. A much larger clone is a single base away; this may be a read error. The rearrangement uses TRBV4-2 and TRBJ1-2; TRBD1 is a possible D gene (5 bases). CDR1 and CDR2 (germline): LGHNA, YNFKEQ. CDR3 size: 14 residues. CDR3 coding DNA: TGTGTCAGCAGCCAAGATGGAGGGGTCTCTGGCTACACCTTC. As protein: CVSSQDGGVSGYTF.

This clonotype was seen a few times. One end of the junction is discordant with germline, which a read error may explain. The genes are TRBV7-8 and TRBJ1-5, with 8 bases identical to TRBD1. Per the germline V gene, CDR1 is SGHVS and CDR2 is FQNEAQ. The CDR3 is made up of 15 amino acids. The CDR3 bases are TGTGCCGGCAGCAGAACAGGGGGTAGCAATCAGCCCCAGCATTTT. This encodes CAGSRTGGSNQPQHF.